The clone carrying this T cell receptor (beta chain) was seen repeatedly, ten times or more. Germline V gene data show CDR1 as DFQATT and CDR2 as SNEGSKA (reference sequence). The V and J ends lost 0 bases and 3 bases respectively, with 12 bases between them. The CDR3 loop spans 14 amino acids. The data were obtained in a study of T cells in Graves' hyperthyroidism and ophthalmopathy. Amplified TCR beta CDR3 regions came from RNA transcripts. HTBI primers were employed in a first-round RT-PCR of the TCR CDR3. A single record per CDR3 protein comes from TCRdb applying MiXCR to the multiplex PCR reads. The sample consists of 370,000 or so distinct CDR3 sequences, about 13% of them appearing once.

The rearrangement joins TRBV20-1 to TRBJ2-7; tentative D call: TRBD1 (6 bases). The specimen sequenced was blood. This receptor was taken from a man younger than 45 with Graves' hyperthyroidism that later progressed to Graves' ophthalmopathy. The CDR3: CSARDLDRNYEQYF. CDR3 DNA sequence: TGCAGTGCTAGAGACCTGGACAGAAACTACGAGCAGTACTTC.